Given below is one T cell receptor (beta chain) in context. The protocol was immunoSEQ multiplex PCR, while the TCRdb copy is restricted to in-frame clones and leaves out a portion. The sample records 260,000 or so clones, around 87% being singletons. This sample was taken from a study of cytomegalovirus exposure and HLA in healthy donors. The V and J ends lost 6 bases and 6 bases respectively, with 8 bases between them. The CDR3 extends over 12 amino acids. Germline CDR1 and CDR2: LGHNA and YSLEER. The clonotype comes from a man between 18 and 29 years old in good health and CMV-seronegative. Material: PBMCs. The rearrangement joins TRBV4-3 to TRBJ2-2, with D tentatively TRBD2 (5 bases). Here the CDR3 reads CASRDFSGELFF. The CDR3 coding sequence is TGCGCCAGCAGGGACTTTTCCGGGGAGCTGTTTTTT.